Listed below are T cell receptor beta chains from one sample, sequenced in a study of CD8 T cells in Susac syndrome. TCRdb itself ran the immunoSEQ multiplex PCR reads through MiXCR, one entry per CDR3 protein. The table includes about 300,000 distinct CDR3 sequences, around 92% detected once. Input material: CD4+ T cells from PBMCs. The receptors derive from a human donor with multiple sclerosis. Both conserved end residues are part of each CDR3. The D gene is left open where the match is weak. The size of a clone is reported for some rows only, either as once, few or many, or as a class for expanded clones.

v_gene: TRBV6-1; abundance: -; d_gene: -; j_gene: TRBJ2-3; CDR3aa: CASSQEPHSTDTQYF; CDR3nt: TGTGCCAGCAGTCAAGAGCCGCATAGCACAGATACGCAGTATTTT
v_gene: TRBV12-3/TRBV12-4; abundance: -; d_gene: -; j_gene: TRBJ2-3; CDR3aa: CASSVGRGTDTQYF; CDR3nt: TGTGCCAGCAGTGTGGGGCGGGGCACAGATACGCAGTATTTT
v_gene: TRBV20-1; abundance: once; d_gene: -; j_gene: TRBJ1-2; CDR3aa: CSARAHDGTSFNYGYTF; CDR3nt: TGCAGTGCTAGAGCACACGACGGGACAAGCTTTAACTATGGCTACACCTTC
v_gene: TRBV2; abundance: -; d_gene: -; j_gene: TRBJ2-2; CDR3aa: CASSEERTGPGELFF; CDR3nt: TGTGCCAGCAGTGAAGAGCGTACGGGGCCCGGGGAGCTGTTTTTT
v_gene: TRBV6-2/TRBV6-3; abundance: -; d_gene: TRBD1; j_gene: TRBJ2-7; CDR3aa: CASSYGDRVNEQYF; CDR3nt: TGTGCCAGCAGTTACGGAGACAGGGTTAACGAGCAGTACTTC
v_gene: TRBV2; abundance: once; d_gene: TRBD2; j_gene: TRBJ2-1; CDR3aa: CASRKVSSGNEQFF; CDR3nt: TGTGCCAGCAGGAAGGTGTCTAGCGGCAATGAGCAGTTCTTC
v_gene: TRBV28; abundance: -; d_gene: -; j_gene: TRBJ2-2; CDR3aa: CASSLWLRAGELFF; CDR3nt: TGTGCCAGCAGTTTATGGCTGAGGGCCGGGGAGCTGTTTTTT
v_gene: TRBV15; abundance: -; d_gene: -; j_gene: TRBJ1-4; CDR3aa: CATSRDSQKLFF; CDR3nt: TGTGCCACCAGCAGAGATTCCCAAAAACTGTTTTTT
v_gene: TRBV25-1; abundance: -; d_gene: -; j_gene: TRBJ2-1; CDR3aa: CATQQRGYSYNEQFF; CDR3nt: TGTGCCACGCAACAGAGGGGGTACTCCTACAATGAGCAGTTCTTC
v_gene: TRBV3-1; abundance: -; d_gene: -; j_gene: TRBJ1-1; CDR3aa: CASRRREGSEAFF; CDR3nt: TGTGCCAGCAGGCGAAGAGAGGGGTCTGAAGCTTTCTTT
v_gene: TRBV30; abundance: -; d_gene: TRBD1; j_gene: TRBJ1-5; CDR3aa: CAWSAQGLNNQPQHF; CDR3nt: TGTGCCTGGAGTGCACAGGGGCTTAACAATCAGCCCCAGCATTTT
v_gene: TRBV6-6; abundance: -; d_gene: TRBD1; j_gene: TRBJ1-1; CDR3aa: CASSYDRVSAEAFF; CDR3nt: TGTGCCAGCAGTTACGACAGGGTAAGCGCTGAAGCTTTCTTT
v_gene: TRBV13; abundance: few; d_gene: -; j_gene: TRBJ1-1; CDR3aa: CASSVEGEAFF; CDR3nt: TGTGCCAGCTCCGTGGAGGGTGAAGCTTTCTTT
v_gene: TRBV30; abundance: -; d_gene: -; j_gene: TRBJ1-6; CDR3aa: CAWSWNTNSPLHF; CDR3nt: TGTGCCTGGAGTTGGAACACTAATTCACCCCTCCACTTT
v_gene: TRBV20-1; abundance: -; d_gene: -; j_gene: TRBJ2-5; CDR3aa: CSTSFGETQYF; CDR3nt: TGCAGTACCTCTTTCGGGGAGACCCAGTACTTC
v_gene: TRBV29-1; abundance: -; d_gene: TRBD1; j_gene: TRBJ2-1; CDR3aa: CSVVRDRGLNEQFF; CDR3nt: TGCAGCGTTGTACGGGACAGGGGGTTGAATGAGCAGTTCTTC
v_gene: TRBV5-4; abundance: -; d_gene: -; j_gene: TRBJ2-2; CDR3aa: CASRRTASAGELFF; CDR3nt: TGTGCCAGCAGGAGGACCGCCAGCGCCGGGGAGCTGTTTTTT
v_gene: TRBV3-1; abundance: -; d_gene: -; j_gene: TRBJ2-7; CDR3aa: CASSQVFGAAYEQYF; CDR3nt: TGTGCCAGCAGCCAAGTATTTGGGGCCGCCTACGAGCAGTACTTC
v_gene: TRBV6-2/TRBV6-3; abundance: -; d_gene: TRBD2; j_gene: TRBJ2-2; CDR3aa: CASSYSTSGGVNTGELFF; CDR3nt: TGTGCCAGCAGTTACTCGACTAGCGGGGGGGTGAACACCGGGGAGCTGTTTTTT
v_gene: TRBV4-3; abundance: -; d_gene: -; j_gene: TRBJ2-3; CDR3aa: CASSQDPGVGGSPDTQYF; CDR3nt: TGCGCCAGCAGCCAAGATCCGGGGGTGGGAGGCTCCCCAGATACGCAGTATTTT
v_gene: TRBV6-2/TRBV6-3; abundance: -; d_gene: -; j_gene: TRBJ2-3; CDR3aa: CASTDLYTQYF; CDR3nt: TGTGCCAGCACCGACCTTTATACGCAGTATTTT
v_gene: TRBV6-5; abundance: -; d_gene: TRBD1; j_gene: TRBJ1-4; CDR3aa: CASSPPGQGYEKLFF; CDR3nt: TGTGCCAGCAGCCCGCCGGGACAGGGGTATGAAAAACTGTTTTTT
v_gene: TRBV30; abundance: -; d_gene: -; j_gene: TRBJ1-1; CDR3aa: CAWSVSPNTEAFF; CDR3nt: TGTGCCTGGAGTGTATCCCCGAACACTGAAGCTTTCTTT
v_gene: TRBV30; abundance: -; d_gene: -; j_gene: TRBJ2-3; CDR3aa: CAWDSSSQGTQYF; CDR3nt: TGTGCCTGGGACAGCTCCAGCCAGGGTACGCAGTATTTT
v_gene: TRBV12-3/TRBV12-4; abundance: -; d_gene: -; j_gene: TRBJ1-1; CDR3aa: CASRGTGFGTEAFF; CDR3nt: TGTGCCAGCAGGGGTACAGGGTTCGGCACTGAAGCTTTCTTT
v_gene: TRBV5-1; abundance: -; d_gene: TRBD2; j_gene: TRBJ2-1; CDR3aa: CASSSRTSGDRYNEQFF; CDR3nt: TGCGCCAGCAGCTCTAGGACTAGCGGGGATAGGTACAATGAGCAGTTCTTC
v_gene: TRBV20-1; abundance: -; d_gene: -; j_gene: TRBJ1-2; CDR3aa: CSARDGGFGYGYTF; CDR3nt: TGCAGTGCTAGAGACGGGGGGTTTGGGTATGGCTACACCTTC
v_gene: TRBV29-1; abundance: -; d_gene: TRBD1; j_gene: TRBJ1-5; CDR3aa: CSVATGGNHQPQHF; CDR3nt: TGCAGCGTTGCGACAGGGGGGAATCATCAGCCCCAGCATTTT
v_gene: TRBV7-9; abundance: -; d_gene: -; j_gene: TRBJ2-7; CDR3aa: CASSLVGESKQYF; CDR3nt: TGTGCCAGCAGCTTAGTAGGGGAATCTAAGCAGTACTTC
v_gene: TRBV7-7; abundance: -; d_gene: -; j_gene: TRBJ2-5; CDR3aa: CASSLLGGRETQYF; CDR3nt: TGTGCTAGCAGCTTACTGGGAGGCCGAGAGACCCAGTACTTC
v_gene: TRBV5-1; abundance: -; d_gene: -; j_gene: TRBJ1-1; CDR3aa: CASSLVSVGAEAFF; CDR3nt: TGCGCCAGCAGCTTGGTGTCGGTGGGAGCTGAAGCTTTCTTT
v_gene: TRBV27; abundance: -; d_gene: -; j_gene: TRBJ2-1; CDR3aa: CASGKGVGYNEQFF; CDR3nt: TGTGCCAGCGGAAAGGGGGTGGGTTACAATGAGCAGTTCTTC
v_gene: TRBV29-1; abundance: -; d_gene: -; j_gene: TRBJ2-7; CDR3aa: CSVERWNEQYF; CDR3nt: TGCAGCGTTGAAAGGTGGAACGAGCAGTACTTC
v_gene: TRBV19; abundance: -; d_gene: -; j_gene: TRBJ2-2; CDR3aa: CASRGHPANTGELFF; CDR3nt: TGTGCCAGTAGGGGACACCCCGCGAACACCGGGGAGCTGTTTTTT
v_gene: TRBV3-1; abundance: -; d_gene: TRBD1; j_gene: TRBJ2-7; CDR3aa: CASSRGQGPEQYF; CDR3nt: TGTGCCAGCAGCCGAGGACAGGGGCCCGAGCAGTACTTC
v_gene: TRBV5-4; abundance: once; d_gene: -; j_gene: TRBJ2-1; CDR3aa: CASSLSGREFNEQFF; CDR3nt: TGTGCCAGCAGCCTGTCCGGTAGGGAATTCAATGAGCAGTTCTTC
v_gene: TRBV24-1; abundance: -; d_gene: -; j_gene: TRBJ2-5; CDR3aa: CATSDPRGEKETQYF; CDR3nt: TGTGCCACCAGTGATCCCAGGGGAGAAAAAGAGACCCAGTACTTC
v_gene: TRBV3-1; abundance: -; d_gene: TRBD2; j_gene: TRBJ2-4; CDR3aa: CASGAGDWNIQYF; CDR3nt: TGTGCCAGCGGGGCGGGGGATTGGAACATTCAGTACTTC
v_gene: TRBV5-1; abundance: -; d_gene: -; j_gene: TRBJ1-1; CDR3aa: CASSLPRAGTEAFF; CDR3nt: TGCGCCAGCAGCTTGCCCAGGGCAGGGACTGAAGCTTTCTTT
v_gene: TRBV10-3; abundance: once; d_gene: -; j_gene: TRBJ2-5; CDR3aa: CAISEGQGWVETQYF; CDR3nt: TGTGCCATCAGTGAAGGGCAGGGATGGGTGGAGACCCAGTACTTC
v_gene: TRBV5-1; abundance: -; d_gene: -; j_gene: TRBJ2-5; CDR3aa: CASNQGVLTETQYF; CDR3nt: TGCGCCAGCAATCAAGGCGTCCTGACGGAGACCCAGTACTTC
v_gene: TRBV7-2; abundance: -; d_gene: -; j_gene: TRBJ2-4; CDR3aa: CASSKATGAKNIQYF; CDR3nt: TGTGCCAGCAGCAAAGCTACGGGGGCCAAAAACATTCAGTACTTC
v_gene: TRBV2; abundance: few; d_gene: -; j_gene: TRBJ1-5; CDR3aa: CASSAGTLNQPQHF; CDR3nt: TGTGCCAGCAGTGCCGGGACACTTAATCAGCCCCAGCATTTT
v_gene: TRBV6-5; abundance: -; d_gene: -; j_gene: TRBJ2-7; CDR3aa: CASSPMTEAYEQYF; CDR3nt: TGTGCCAGCAGTCCAATGACAGAAGCCTACGAGCAGTACTTC
v_gene: TRBV7-2; abundance: -; d_gene: -; j_gene: TRBJ2-4; CDR3aa: CASRLQGSQDIQYF; CDR3nt: TGTGCCAGCCGCCTTCAGGGGAGTCAGGACATTCAGTACTTC